What follows is one TCR beta chain and its context. Different DNA sequences within this sample yield the same CDR3. Naive CD8 cells comprised CD45RO-negative, CCR7-positively selected cells, excluding terminally differentiated effector memory CD45RA+ cells. Healthy HIV-negative adults with no recent acute infections or vaccinations were recruited as donors. The data were taken from a study of shared clonotypes between healthy human individuals. Generated by immunoSEQ multiplex PCR, the TCRdb table keeps only in-frame clones and is missing some. This repertoire shows some 2 million clones, about 94% found once; its top ten account for around 1%. The receptor was derived from a young man in good health. The material sequenced was naive CD8+ T cells sorted from blood.

The CDR3 here is CASSEAGQGLYEQYF. The CDR3 DNA follows: TGTGCCAGCAGTGAGGCGGGACAGGGGCTCTACGAGCAGTACTTC. The chain is built from TRBV6-1 and TRBJ2-7; 10 bases agree with TRBD1. The V gene end was trimmed by 3 bases and the J gene end by 3 bases; junction bases not matched to a gene: 5. The CDR3 is 15 residues long. CDR1 is MNHNS, CDR2 SASEGT, per germline.